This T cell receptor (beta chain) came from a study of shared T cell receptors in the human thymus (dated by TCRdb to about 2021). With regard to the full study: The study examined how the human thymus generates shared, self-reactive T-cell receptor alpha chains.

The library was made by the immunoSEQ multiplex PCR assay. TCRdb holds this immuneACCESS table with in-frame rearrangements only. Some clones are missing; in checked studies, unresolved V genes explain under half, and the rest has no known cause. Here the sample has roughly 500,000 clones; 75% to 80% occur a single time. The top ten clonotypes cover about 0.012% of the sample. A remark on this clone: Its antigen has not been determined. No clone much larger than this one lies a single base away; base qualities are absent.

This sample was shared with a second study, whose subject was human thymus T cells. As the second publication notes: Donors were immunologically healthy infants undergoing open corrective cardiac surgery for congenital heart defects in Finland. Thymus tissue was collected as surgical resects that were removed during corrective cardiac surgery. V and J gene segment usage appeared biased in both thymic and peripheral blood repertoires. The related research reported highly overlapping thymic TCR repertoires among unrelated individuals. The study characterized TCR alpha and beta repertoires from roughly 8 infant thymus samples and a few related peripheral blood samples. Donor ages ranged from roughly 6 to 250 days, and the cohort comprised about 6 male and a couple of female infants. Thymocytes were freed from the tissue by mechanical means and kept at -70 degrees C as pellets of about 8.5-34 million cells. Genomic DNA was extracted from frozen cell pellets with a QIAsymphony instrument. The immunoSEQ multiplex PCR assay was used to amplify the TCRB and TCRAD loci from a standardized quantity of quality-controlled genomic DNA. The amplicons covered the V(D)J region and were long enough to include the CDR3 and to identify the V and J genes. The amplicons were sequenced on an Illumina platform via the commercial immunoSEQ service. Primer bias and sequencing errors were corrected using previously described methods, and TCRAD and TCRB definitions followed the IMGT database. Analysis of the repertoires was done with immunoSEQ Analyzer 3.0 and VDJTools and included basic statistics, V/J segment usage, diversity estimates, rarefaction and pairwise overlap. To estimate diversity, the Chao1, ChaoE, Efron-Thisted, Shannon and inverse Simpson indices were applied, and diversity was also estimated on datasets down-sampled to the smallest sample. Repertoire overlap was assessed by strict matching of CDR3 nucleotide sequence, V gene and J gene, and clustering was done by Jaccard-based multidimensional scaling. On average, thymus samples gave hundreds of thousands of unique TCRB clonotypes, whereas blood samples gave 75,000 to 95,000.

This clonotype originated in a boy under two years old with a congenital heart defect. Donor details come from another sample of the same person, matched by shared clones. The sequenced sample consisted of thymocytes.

The sequenced DNA: TGTGCCAGTACGCCCGAGAGAGGTGGTGAGACCCAGTACTTC. It specifies CASTPERGGETQYF. The rearranged segments are TRBV19 and TRBJ2-5; no confident D gene assignment can be made. From cysteine to phenylalanine, the CDR3 is 14 amino acids long. Only the CDR3 DNA is retained, 42 bases long and in frame from the first base. CDR1 and CDR2 are drawn from the germline V gene (reference sequence): LNHDA, SQIVND. V was cut back by 7 bases and J by 5 bases, leaving a gap of 17 bases between them.